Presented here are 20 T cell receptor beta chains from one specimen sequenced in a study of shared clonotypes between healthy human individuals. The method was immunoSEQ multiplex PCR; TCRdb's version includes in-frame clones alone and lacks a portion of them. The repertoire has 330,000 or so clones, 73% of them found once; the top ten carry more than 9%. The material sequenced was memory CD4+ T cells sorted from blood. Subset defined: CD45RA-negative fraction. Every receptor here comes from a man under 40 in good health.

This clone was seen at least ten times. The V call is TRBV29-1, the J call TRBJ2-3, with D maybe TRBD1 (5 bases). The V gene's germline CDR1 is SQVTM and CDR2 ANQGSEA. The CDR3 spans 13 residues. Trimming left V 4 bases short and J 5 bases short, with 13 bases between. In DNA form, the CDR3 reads TGCAGCGTTGGAAAGGGGAATAAAGATACGCAGTATTTT. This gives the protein CSVGKGNKDTQYF.

This CDR3 is CSARDYEQYF. CDR3 nucleotides: TGCAGCGCCAGGGATTACGAGCAGTACTTC. The chain links TRBV29-1 to TRBJ2-7, with a weak D call TRBD1 (5 bases). CDR1 is SQVTM and CDR2 is ANQGSEA in the germline V gene. V was trimmed by 7 bases and J by 4 bases, leaving 8 bases between them. This CDR3 is built from 10 residues.

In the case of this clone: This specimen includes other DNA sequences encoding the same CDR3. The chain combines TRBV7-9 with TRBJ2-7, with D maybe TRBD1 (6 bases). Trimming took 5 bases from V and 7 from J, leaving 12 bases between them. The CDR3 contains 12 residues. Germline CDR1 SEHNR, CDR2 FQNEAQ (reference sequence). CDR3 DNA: TGTGCCAGCAGCCCACAGGGTGGGGAGCAGTACTTC. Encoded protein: CASSPQGGEQYF.

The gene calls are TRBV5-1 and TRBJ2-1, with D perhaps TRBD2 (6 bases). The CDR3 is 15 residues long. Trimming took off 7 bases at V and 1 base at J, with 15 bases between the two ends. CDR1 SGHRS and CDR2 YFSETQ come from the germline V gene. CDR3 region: CASGQGSGSYNEQFF. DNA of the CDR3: TGCGCCAGCGGCCAGGGAAGCGGGTCCTACAATGAGCAGTTCTTC.

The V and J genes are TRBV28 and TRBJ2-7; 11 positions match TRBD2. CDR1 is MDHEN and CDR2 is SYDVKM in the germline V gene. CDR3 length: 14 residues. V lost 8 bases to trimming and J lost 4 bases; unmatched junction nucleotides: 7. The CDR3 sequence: CASQTLAGGYEQYF. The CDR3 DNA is TGTGCCAGCCAGACGCTAGCGGGAGGATACGAGCAGTACTTC. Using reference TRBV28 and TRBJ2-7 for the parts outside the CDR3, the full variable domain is DVKVTQSSRYLVKRTGEKVFLECVQDMDHENMFWYRQDPGLGLRLIYFSYDVKMKEKGDIPEGYSVSREKKERFSLILESASTNQTSMYLCASQTLAGGYEQYFGPGTRLTVT.

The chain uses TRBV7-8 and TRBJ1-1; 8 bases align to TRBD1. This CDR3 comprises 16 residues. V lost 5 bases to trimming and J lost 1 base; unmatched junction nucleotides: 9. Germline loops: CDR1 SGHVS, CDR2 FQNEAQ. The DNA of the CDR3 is TGTGCCAGCAGCCCAAGACAGGGGCAGGGGAACACTGAAGCTTTCTTT. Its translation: CASSPRQGQGNTEAFF. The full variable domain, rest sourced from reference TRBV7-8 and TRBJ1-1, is GAGVSQSPRYKVAKRGQDVALRCDPISGHVSLFWYQQALGQGPEFLTYFQNEAQLDKSGLPSDRFFAERPEGSVSTLKIQRTQQEDSAVYLCASSPRQGQGNTEAFFGQGTRLTVV.

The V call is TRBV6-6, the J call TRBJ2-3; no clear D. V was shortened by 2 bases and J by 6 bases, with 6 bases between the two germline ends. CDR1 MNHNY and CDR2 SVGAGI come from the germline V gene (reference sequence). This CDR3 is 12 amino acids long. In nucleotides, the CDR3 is TGTGCCAGCAGTTACGACACGGATACGCAGTATTTT. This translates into CASSYDTDTQYF.

CDR3 residues: CASSTGTSGMGEQYF. For the CDR3, the DNA is TGTGCCAGCAGCACGGGGACTAGCGGGATGGGGGAGCAGTACTTC. The rearrangement uses TRBV7-6 and TRBJ2-7, with TRBD2 identical over 13 bases. V shed 5 bases, J shed 7 bases, and the junction held 8 bases outside the gene matches. Per the germline V gene, CDR1 is SGHVS and CDR2 is FNYEAQ. The CDR3 sequence is 15 residues long.

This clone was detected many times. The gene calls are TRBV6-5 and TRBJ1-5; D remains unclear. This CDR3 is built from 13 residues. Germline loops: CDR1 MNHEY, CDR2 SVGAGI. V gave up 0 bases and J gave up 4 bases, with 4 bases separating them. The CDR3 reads CASSYSVNQPQHF. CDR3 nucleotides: TGTGCCAGCAGTTACTCCGTTAATCAGCCCCAGCATTTT.

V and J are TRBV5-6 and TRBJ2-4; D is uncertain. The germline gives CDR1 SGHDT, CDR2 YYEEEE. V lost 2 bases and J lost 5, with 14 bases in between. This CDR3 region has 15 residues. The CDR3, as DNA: TGTGCCAGCAGCTTAGGAAGGGTGGGTCAAAACATTCAGTACTTC. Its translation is CASSLGRVGQNIQYF.

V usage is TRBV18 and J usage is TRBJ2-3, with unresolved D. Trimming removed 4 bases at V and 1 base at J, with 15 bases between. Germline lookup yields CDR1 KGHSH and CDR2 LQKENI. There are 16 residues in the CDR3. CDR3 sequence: CASSRLPGWGTDTQYF. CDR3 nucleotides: TGTGCCAGCTCACGCCTCCCCGGGTGGGGCACAGATACGCAGTATTTT.

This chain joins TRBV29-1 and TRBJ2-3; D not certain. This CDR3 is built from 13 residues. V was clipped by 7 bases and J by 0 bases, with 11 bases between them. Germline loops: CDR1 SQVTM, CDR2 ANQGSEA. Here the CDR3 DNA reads TGCAGCGCCGTGGTGGCTAGCACAGATACGCAGTATTTT. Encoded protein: CSAVVASTDTQYF.

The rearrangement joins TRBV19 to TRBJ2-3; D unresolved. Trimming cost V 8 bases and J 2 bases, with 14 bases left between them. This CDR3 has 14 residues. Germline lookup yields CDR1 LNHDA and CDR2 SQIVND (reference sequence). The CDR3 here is CASVRSGSTDTQYF. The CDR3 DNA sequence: TGTGCCAGTGTTAGGTCGGGTTCCACAGATACGCAGTATTTT.

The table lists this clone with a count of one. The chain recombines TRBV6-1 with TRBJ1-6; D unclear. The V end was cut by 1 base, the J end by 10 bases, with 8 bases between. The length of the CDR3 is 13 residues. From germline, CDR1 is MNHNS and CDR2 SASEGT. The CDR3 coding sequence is TGTGCCAGCAGTGAAGTAACTGGGTCACCCCTCCACTTT. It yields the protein CASSEVTGSPLHF.

The CDR3 DNA reads TGCAGCGGTTGGACTAGCGGGAGGGTAACCTACAATGAGCAGTTCTTC. Residues: CSGWTSGRVTYNEQFF. The rearrangement links TRBV29-1 to TRBJ2-1, with TRBD2 matching over 15 bases. V shed 7 bases, J shed 2 bases, and the junction held 6 bases outside the gene matches. CDR1 SQVTM and CDR2 ANQGSEA come from the germline V gene. The CDR3 contains 16 residues.

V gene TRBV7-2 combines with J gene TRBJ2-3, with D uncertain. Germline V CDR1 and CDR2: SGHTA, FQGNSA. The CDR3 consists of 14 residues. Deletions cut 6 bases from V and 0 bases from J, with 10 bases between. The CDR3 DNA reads TGTGCCAGCAGTCGGAGCTCTAGCACAGATACGCAGTATTTT. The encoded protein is CASSRSSSTDTQYF.

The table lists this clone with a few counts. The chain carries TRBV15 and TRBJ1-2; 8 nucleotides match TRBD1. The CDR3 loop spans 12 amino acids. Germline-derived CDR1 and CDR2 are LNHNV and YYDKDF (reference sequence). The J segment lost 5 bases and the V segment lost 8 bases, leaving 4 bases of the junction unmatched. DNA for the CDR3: TGTGCCACCGGACAGGGTGGATATGGCTACACCTTC. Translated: CATGQGGYGYTF.

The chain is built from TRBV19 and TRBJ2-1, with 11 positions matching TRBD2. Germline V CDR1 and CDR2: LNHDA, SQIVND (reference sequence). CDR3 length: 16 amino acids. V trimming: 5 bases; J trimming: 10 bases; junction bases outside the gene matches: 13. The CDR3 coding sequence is TGTGCCAGTAGTTTCCCTAGCGGGAGGCCCCACGAGGAGCAGTTCTTC. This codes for CASSFPSGRPHEEQFF.

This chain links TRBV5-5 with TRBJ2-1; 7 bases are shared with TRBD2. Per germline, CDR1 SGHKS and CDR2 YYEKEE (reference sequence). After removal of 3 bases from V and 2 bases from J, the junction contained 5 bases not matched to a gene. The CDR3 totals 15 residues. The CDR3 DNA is TGTGCCAGCAGCTCCATAGCGGGTACCTACAATGAGCAGTTCTTC. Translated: CASSSIAGTYNEQFF.

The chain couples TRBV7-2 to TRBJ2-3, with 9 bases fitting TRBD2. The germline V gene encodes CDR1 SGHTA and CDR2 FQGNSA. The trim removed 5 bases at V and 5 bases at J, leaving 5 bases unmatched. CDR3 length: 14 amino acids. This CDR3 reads CASSISGRLDTQYF. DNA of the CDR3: TGTGCCAGCAGCATTAGCGGGAGACTAGATACGCAGTATTTT.